The sequence of this T cell receptor (beta chain) was determined in a study of T-cell memory formation after mild COVID-19. Study-wide context: TCR clusters largely stayed donor specific.

MiXCR, applied by TCRdb to the 5' RACE reads, yields one record per CDR3 protein. The sample has 29,000 or so distinct CDR3 sequences, more than 15% seen once. Concerning this clonotype itself: Its cognate antigen is unknown.

J was trimmed by 2 bases and V by 4 bases; bases with no gene match: 9. The CDR3 totals 17 residues. Whole-study results and caveats: Contracting CD4+ clones lay largely in CM and EM, with CD8+ ones residing in EMRA. The study found balanced CD4/CD8 in clones contracting day 15 to 85 and a CD4+ lean in later expanders. A subset of responding clones appeared in pre-infection memory, suggesting cross-reactive memory joined.

The sequence derives from an adult who had mild COVID-19 (a few samples of this study predate the infection). Cell type and time point are not known. The sequenced material came from PBMCs or a T cell subset sorted from them (not recorded which). The V call is TRBV12-3 or TRBV12-4, the J call TRBJ2-2, with 8 positions matching TRBD2. The CDR3 DNA reads as TGTGCCAGCAGTTCCCTGACTAGCGTGGGAAACACCGGGGAGCTGTTTTTT. Amino acid sequence: CASSSLTSVGNTGELFF.